Shown below are 7 T cell receptor beta chains from a single sample sequenced in a study of T cell responses to AZD1222 COVID-19 vaccine. TCRdb's table, derived via immunoSEQ multiplex PCR, lists solely in-frame clones and lacks some. Found here are about 140,000 clones, roughly 90% of them singletons; the top ten hold about 5%. Here the sequenced sample was peripheral blood, taken on day 0 of AZD1222 vaccination. All receptors derive from an adult in good health.

V is TRBV27 and J is TRBJ2-7; 15 nucleotides align to TRBD2. V trimming: 6 bases; J trimming: 2 bases; junction bases outside the gene matches: 8. The CDR3 totals 17 residues. Germline lookup yields CDR1 MNHEY and CDR2 SMNVEV (reference sequence). CDR3 amino acids: CASSVGLAGGIPYEQYF. CDR3 DNA sequence: TGTGCCAGCAGCGTAGGACTAGCGGGAGGGATTCCCTACGAGCAGTACTTC.

The rearrangement joins TRBV2 to TRBJ1-5; tentatively, D is TRBD1 (6 bases). There are 15 residues in the CDR3. The germline CDR1 and CDR2 sequences are SNHLY and FYNNEI. The V gene lost 3 bases and the J gene lost 4 bases, with 13 bases spanning the gap. As DNA, the CDR3 is TGTGCCAGCAGTGATGTGGCCAGGGGTAATCAGCCCCAGCATTTT. Protein sequence: CASSDVARGNQPQHF.

The chain recombines TRBV6-5 with TRBJ1-4; D gene unclear. Germline V gives CDR1 MNHEY, CDR2 SVGAGI. V was clipped by 6 bases and J by 0 bases, with 8 bases between them. The CDR3 runs to 14 residues. CDR3 protein: CASSEVTTNEKLFF. For the CDR3, the DNA is TGTGCCAGCAGCGAGGTTACAACTAATGAAAAACTGTTTTTT.

This chain connects TRBV27 to TRBJ2-2, with D maybe TRBD1 (6 bases). From germline, CDR1 is MNHEY and CDR2 SMNVEV (reference sequence). V was shortened by 3 bases and J by 3 bases, with 11 bases between the two germline ends. The CDR3 is made up of 15 amino acids. CDR3 sequence reads: CASSFLGAYTGELFF. The CDR3 DNA is TGTGCCAGCAGTTTTTTGGGGGCCTACACCGGGGAGCTGTTTTTT.

As regards this clone: This same CDR3 is encoded by further DNA sequences in the sample. The chain has TRBV28 and TRBJ1-4; maybe TRBD1 (5 bases). The germline CDR1 and CDR2 sequences are MDHEN and SYDVKM. V was clipped by 4 bases and J by 4 bases, with 10 bases between them. This CDR3 is 14 amino acids long. The CDR3: CASSSRQINEKLFF. CDR3 nucleotide sequence: TGTGCCAGCAGTTCCAGACAGATTAATGAAAAACTGTTTTTT.

The gene calls are TRBV3-1 (or the pseudogene TRBV3-2) and TRBJ2-6; a possible D gene is TRBD2 (6 bases). V lost 1 base and J lost 0, with 22 bases in between. Germline V gives CDR1 LGHDT, CDR2 YNNKEL (reference sequence). This CDR3 has 21 residues. The CDR3 sequence: CASSQGGTRRTLTSGANVLTF. In DNA, the CDR3 is TGTGCCAGCAGCCAAGGGGGGACTCGTCGAACCCTTACCTCTGGGGCCAACGTCCTGACTTTC.

This chain joins TRBV3-1 (or the pseudogene TRBV3-2) and TRBJ2-6; D gene ambiguous. The CDR3 loop spans 13 amino acids. Looked up from germline, CDR1 is LGHDT and CDR2 is YNNKEL (reference sequence). Trimming stripped 7 bases from V and 4 bases from J, with 8 bases between. The CDR3 region is CASTPPGANVLTF. The CDR3 bases are TGTGCCAGCACCCCGCCCGGGGCCAACGTCCTGACTTTC.